In this sample, the clone carrying this TCR beta chain turned up many times. The CDR3 runs to 10 residues. V was trimmed by 3 bases and J by 5 bases, leaving 4 bases between them. Germline CDR1 reads GTSNPN; CDR2 reads SVGIG (reference sequence). Amplification targeted the TCR beta CDR3 regions, with RNA transcripts as the source material. After a first-round RT-PCR with HTBI primers, a second-round multiplex PCR was run. TCRdb called the multiplex PCR reads again in MiXCR, with one record for every CDR3 protein. The sample has 350,000 to 450,000 distinct CDR3 sequences; approximately 20% are singletons. The starting material, 10 ml of fresh peripheral blood, provided the PBMCs. This entry comes from a study of Graves' ophthalmopathy and Graves' hyperthyroidism.

The chain recombines TRBV30 with TRBJ2-5; D unresolved. This sequence originates from a woman aged 18-29 years with Graves' ophthalmopathy. The sample comprised peripheral blood. CDR3: CAWRGETQYF. As DNA, the CDR3 is TGTGCCTGGAGAGGGGAGACCCAGTACTTC.